The 24 T cell receptor beta chains listed next were all sequenced from one sample in a study of T cell responses to AZD1222 COVID-19 vaccine. TCRdb's table, derived via immunoSEQ multiplex PCR, lists solely in-frame clones and lacks some. The repertoire holds roughly 67,000 clones, around 80% seen once, with 12% in the top ten. This specimen consisted of peripheral blood, obtained on day 0 of AZD1222 vaccination. These receptor sequences come from an adult in good health.

This chain uses TRBV19 with TRBJ1-2; 7 bases match TRBD1. V was pared by 7 bases and J by 8 bases, with 10 bases of the junction left unmatched. Germline CDR1 and CDR2: LNHDA and SQIVND (reference sequence). The CDR3 has 13 amino acids. CDR3: CASKQGRFDGYTF. CDR3 coding DNA: TGTGCCAGTAAACAGGGGCGGTTTGACGGCTACACCTTC.

The CDR3 DNA follows: TGTGCCAGCAGCTTGGGAGCGGGGGGCCACATTCAGTACTTC. Amino acids: CASSLGAGGHIQYF. This sequence joins TRBV5-8 and TRBJ2-4, with TRBD2 matching over 9 bases. The CDR3 extends over 14 amino acids. CDR1 SGHTS and CDR2 YDEGEE come from the germline V gene. V lost 0 bases to trimming and J lost 8 bases; unmatched junction nucleotides: 3.

V is TRBV15 and J is TRBJ2-5; 8 nucleotides align to TRBD2. This CDR3 comprises 15 residues. Germline V gene sequence: CDR1 LNHNV, CDR2 YYDKDF (reference sequence). Losses at the gene ends were 3 bases for V and 5 bases for J; bases not matched to a gene: 8. This CDR3 is CATSSKRGIRETQYF. CDR3 coding DNA: TGTGCCACCAGCAGTAAGCGGGGGATTCGGGAGACCCAGTACTTC.

This clone has just one count. This chain connects TRBV4-3 to TRBJ2-7; 8 bases fit TRBD2. The CDR3 length is 15 residues. V shed 0 bases, J shed 1 base, and the junction held 2 bases outside the gene matches. Per the germline V gene, CDR1 is LGHNA and CDR2 is YSLEER. The CDR3 loop reads CASSQESGGSYEQYF. The CDR3, as DNA: TGCGCCAGCAGCCAAGAGTCGGGGGGGTCCTACGAGCAGTACTTC.

This chain connects TRBV7-9 to TRBJ2-5, with D unresolved. In germline, CDR1 is SEHNR, CDR2 FQNEAQ (reference sequence). V lost 2 bases, J lost 5 bases, and 12 bases lay in between. The CDR3 covers 14 residues. CDR3 nucleotides: TGTGCCAGCAGCTTAATTCCTGTTGCCGAGACCCAGTACTTC. This encodes CASSLIPVAETQYF.

The V call is TRBV7-3, the J call TRBJ2-5; D assignment may be TRBD1 or TRBD2 (6 bases each). Per the germline V gene, CDR1 is SGHTA and CDR2 is FQGTGA. This CDR3 spans 14 amino acids. Trimming removed 4 bases at V and 2 bases at J, with 11 bases between. The CDR3 loop reads CASSSGGGQETQYF. CDR3 DNA sequence: TGTGCCAGCAGCTCAGGAGGGGGGCAAGAGACCCAGTACTTC.

The rearrangement links TRBV7-9 to TRBJ1-2, with D maybe TRBD1 (5 bases). The CDR3 spans 16 residues. The V end was cut by 5 bases, the J end by 7 bases, with 23 bases between. From germline, CDR1 is SEHNR and CDR2 FQNEAQ (reference sequence). CDR3: CASSRLRTDIAVGYTF. The CDR3 nucleotides are TGTGCCAGCAGCAGACTACGTACGGACATAGCAGTTGGCTACACCTTC.

The chain joins TRBV6-6 to TRBJ1-5, with D hard to call. Germline V gene lookup returns CDR1 MNHNY and CDR2 SVGAGI (reference sequence). The V gene lost 0 bases and the J gene lost 0 bases, with 6 bases spanning the gap. CDR3 size: 15 residues. The CDR3 DNA sequence: TGTGCCAGCAGTTACTCGCGGGTTAGCAATCAGCCCCAGCATTTT. It encodes CASSYSRVSNQPQHF.

The chain has TRBV28 and TRBJ1-1; possibly TRBD1 for D (6 bases). V was clipped by 5 bases and J by 6 bases, with 16 bases between them. Germline V gives CDR1 MDHEN, CDR2 SYDVKM. The CDR3 spans 14 residues. The CDR3 region has the DNA TGTGCCAGCAGTGCTACAGGGATGTGGGCTGAAGCTTTCTTT. This codes for CASSATGMWAEAFF.

The chain carries TRBV7-8 and TRBJ1-2, with a tentative D call TRBD1 (5 bases). The CDR3 consists of 13 residues. CDR1 SGHVS and CDR2 FQNEAQ come from the germline V gene. The V gene lost 5 bases and the J gene lost 8 bases, with 15 bases spanning the gap. The CDR3 DNA reads as TGTGCCAGCAGCCCGGGGACCGCTTACGGCTACACCTTC. Encoded protein: CASSPGTAYGYTF.

This sequence joins TRBV19 and TRBJ2-7; D is possibly TRBD1 or TRBD2 (5 bases each). The CDR3 has 15 residues. CDR1 is LNHDA, CDR2 SQIVND, per germline (reference sequence). V was trimmed by 6 bases and J by 5 bases, leaving 20 bases between them. Written as DNA, the CDR3 is TGTGCCAGTAGCAAAACGGGGCCCTTCTCTGACGAGCAGTACTTC. This codes for CASSKTGPFSDEQYF.

The rearrangement uses TRBV19 and TRBJ2-3; 9 positions match TRBD2. Germline CDR1 is LNHDA and CDR2 is SQIVND (reference sequence). The CDR3 is made up of 16 amino acids. The V segment lost 10 bases and the J segment 4 bases; nucleotides outside the gene matches: 15. The CDR3 is CATTNPERGEADTQYF. CDR3 nucleotide sequence: TGTGCCACCACGAACCCCGAGCGGGGGGAGGCAGATACGCAGTATTTT.

V and J are TRBV29-1 and TRBJ2-7, with a possible D match to TRBD1 (5 bases). CDR3 size: 14 residues. CDR1 is SQVTM, CDR2 ANQGSEA, per germline. The germline V and J ends were trimmed by 5 bases and 2 bases, with 16 bases remaining between them. CDR3 loop: CSVYSIDSPYEQYF. CDR3 DNA: TGCAGCGTTTATTCAATCGACAGTCCCTACGAGCAGTACTTC.

The chain carries TRBV18 and TRBJ1-3; TRBD1 is a possible D gene (5 bases). V was pared by 4 bases and J by 0 bases, with 16 bases between. Germline V gene sequence: CDR1 KGHSH, CDR2 LQKENI. This CDR3 is 17 amino acids long. CDR3 amino acids: CASSLSGRGVSGNTIYF. The CDR3 nucleotides are TGTGCCAGCTCACTTTCAGGAAGGGGCGTCTCTGGAAACACCATATATTTT. Combining the CDR3 with reference TRBV18 and TRBJ1-3 gives the whole variable domain NAGVMQNPRHLVRRRGQEARLRCSPMKGHSHVYWYRQLPEEGLKFMVYLQKENIIDESGMPKERFSAEFPKEGPSILRIQQVVRGDSAAYFCASSLSGRGVSGNTIYFGEGSWLTVV.

The chain couples TRBV6-5 to TRBJ1-1, with 7 bases matching TRBD1. This CDR3 contains 12 residues. CDR1 and CDR2 (germline): MNHEY, SVGAGI. J was trimmed by 9 bases and V by 6 bases; bases with no gene match: 7. Here the CDR3 reads CASSLPGGKAFF. The CDR3 nucleotides read TGTGCCAGCAGCCTACCAGGGGGAAAAGCTTTCTTT.

There are a few counts of this clone. This chain uses TRBV25-1 with TRBJ1-4, with TRBD1 as a possible D gene (6 bases). The CDR3 covers 15 residues. V was trimmed by 3 bases and J by 0 bases, leaving 8 bases between them. CDR1 is MGHDK and CDR2 is SYGVNS in the germline V gene. The CDR3 reads CASSDWTATNEKLFF. The CDR3 nucleotides are TGTGCCAGCAGTGATTGGACAGCAACTAATGAAAAACTGTTTTTT.

The V call is TRBV7-9, the J call TRBJ1-2; TRBD1 agrees at 7 bases. Germline V lookup: CDR1 SEHNR, CDR2 FQNEAQ (reference sequence). The CDR3 runs 14 residues. V lost 5 bases, J lost 8 bases, and 11 bases stayed unmatched. CDR3 DNA sequence: TGTGCCAGCAGCCAAGACAGGGTTCCTTACGGCTACACCTTC. It is translated as CASSQDRVPYGYTF.

The chain couples TRBV6-1 to TRBJ1-3; the D is unclear. This CDR3 has 18 amino acids. V gave up 4 bases and J gave up 1 base, with 20 bases separating them. CDR1 is MNHNS, CDR2 SASEGT, per germline. The chain's CDR3 is CASSGGVGGVGSGNTIYF. The CDR3 coding sequence is TGTGCCAGCAGTGGTGGGGTTGGTGGGGTAGGGTCTGGAAACACCATATATTTT.

The gene calls are TRBV3-1 (or the pseudogene TRBV3-2) and TRBJ2-7; D gene unclear. The CDR3 consists of 15 residues. V shed 2 bases and J shed 3 bases, with 14 bases lying between them. Germline V gene data show CDR1 as LGHDT and CDR2 as YNNKEL (reference sequence). The DNA for the CDR3 is TGTGCCAGCAGCCAATTACATGGGCCAGACTACGAGCAGTACTTC. Translation gives CASSQLHGPDYEQYF.

V and J are TRBV5-1 and TRBJ2-3; the match to TRBD1 covers 10 bases. The CDR3 sequence is 15 residues long. Germline CDR1 reads SGHRS; CDR2 reads YFSETQ. V lost 3 bases and J lost 4; bases outside the gene matches: 5. CDR3: CASSSTGGRADTQYF. CDR3 DNA sequence: TGCGCCAGCAGCTCGACAGGGGGCCGCGCAGATACGCAGTATTTT.

This chain links TRBV5-1 with TRBJ1-1; D might be TRBD1 (6 bases). Looked up from germline, CDR1 is SGHRS and CDR2 is YFSETQ. The CDR3 has 15 residues. The germline V and J ends were trimmed by 4 bases and 5 bases, with 18 bases remaining between them. The CDR3 protein is CASSPGGGEGTEAFF. CDR3 DNA: TGCGCCAGCAGCCCCGGGGGGGGCGAGGGGACTGAAGCTTTCTTT.

The J gene is TRBJ2-5, the V gene TRBV1; the table's D call, TRBD2, was not checked against the DNA. TRBV1 is annotated as a pseudogene. The CDR3 contains 18 residues. This CDR3 is CTSSQGDQITSGGETQYF. The CDR3 bases are TGCACCAGCAGCCAAGGAGACCAAATAACTAGCGGGGGAGAGACCCAGTACTTC.

This clone was detected only once. The gene calls are TRBV3-1 (or the pseudogene TRBV3-2) and TRBJ1-4; D not resolved. The V end lost 0 bases, the J end lost 13 bases, and 12 bases lay between the germline ends. This CDR3 is 13 amino acids long. Germline lookup yields CDR1 LGHDT and CDR2 YNNKEL (reference sequence). In nucleotides, the CDR3 is TGTGCCAGCAGCCAAGATCTTTTGCGAGCACTGTTTTTT. Residues: CASSQDLLRALFF.

The gene calls are TRBV5-1 and TRBJ2-1; D possibly matches TRBD1 or TRBD2 (5 bases each). Per the germline V gene, CDR1 is SGHRS and CDR2 is YFSETQ. The CDR3 covers 15 residues. Trimming removed 6 bases at V and 7 bases at J, with 20 bases between. The CDR3 spells CASNPGPVEGNEQFF. The CDR3 DNA reads as TGCGCCAGCAACCCCGGGCCAGTTGAGGGGAATGAGCAGTTCTTC.